The next 12 T cell receptor beta chains were all read from a single sample in a study of regulatory T cells in long-lasting Graves disease. Noted time point: newly diagnosed GD, antithyroid drugs for less than 3 months. The authors made the TCR library using RNA they extracted from PBMCs. In building TCR beta libraries, iRepertoire HTBI primers were used together with Arm-PCR of CDR3 regions. TCRdb reprocessed the multiplex PCR reads via MiXCR and lists one record per CDR3 protein. The sample yields a few hundred thousand distinct CDR3 sequences, around 17% seen once. The same data also went into a second study, on T cells in Graves' hyperthyroidism and ophthalmopathy.

The specimen comprised peripheral blood mononuclear cells (PBMCs), sampled at new diagnosis, from a patient treated with antithyroid drugs. These receptors were collected from a man in his forties with Graves disease.

This clonotype was picked up many times. This rearrangement joins TRBV12-3 or TRBV12-4 to TRBJ2-1; no reliable D call. This CDR3 is 17 amino acids long. V dropped 3 bases and J dropped 0 bases, with 15 bases sitting between them. This CDR3 reads CASSFSRSWSSYNEQFF. CDR3 sequence (DNA): TGTGCCAGCAGTTTCTCGCGATCCTGGAGCTCCTACAATGAGCAGTTCTTC.

Concerning this clonotype itself: A far larger clone lies a single base away; this is likely a read error. The CDR3 loop is CASSVGAGLNNEQYF. The CDR3 DNA is TGTGCCAGCAGCGTTGGAGCGGGGCTAAACAATGAGCAGTACTTC. This chain links TRBV9 with TRBJ2-7, with TRBD2 matching over 7 bases. Per germline, CDR1 SGDLS and CDR2 YYNGEE. This CDR3 is built from 15 residues. The V and J ends lost 2 bases and 7 bases, in that order; junction bases with no gene match: 12.

The table lists this clonotype with a count of one. The CDR3, as DNA: TGCAGTGCTAGAGGGGGACAGGGTCTTCAGAGAGATACGCAGTATTTT. Its translation: CSARGGQGLQRDTQYF. The chain is built from TRBV20-1 and TRBJ2-3; TRBD1 matches at 9 bases. The germline V gene has CDR1 DFQATT and CDR2 SNEGSKA (reference sequence). This CDR3 is built from 16 residues. V was clipped by 1 base and J by 5 bases; unmatched bases: 10.

As to this clonotype: This sequence may be a read error, since a much larger clone differs from it by one base. The chain recombines TRBV5-5 with TRBJ2-1, with 10 bases that match TRBD1. Per germline, CDR1 SGHKS and CDR2 YYEKEE (reference sequence). The CDR3 totals 18 residues. The CDR3 region is CASSFTGTGDTSYNEQLF. In DNA form, the CDR3 reads TGTGCCAGCAGCTTCACCGGGACAGGGGACACCTCCTACAATGAGCAGCTCTTC.

Ten or more counts support this clonotype. The genes are TRBV20-1 and TRBJ2-1, with D hard to call. Per the germline V gene, CDR1 is DFQATT and CDR2 is SNEGSKA (reference sequence). This CDR3 is built from 11 residues. V was trimmed by 6 bases and J by 6 bases, leaving 9 bases between them. The CDR3 DNA sequence: TGCAGTGCGGGTGGGCCCAATGAGCAGTTCTTC. Translated: CSAGGPNEQFF.

This clonotype was found many times. The chain uses TRBV30 and TRBJ1-4; no clear D. Trimming shortened V by 5 bases and J by 5 bases, and 6 bases separated the two germline ends. Germline V CDR1 and CDR2: GTSNPN, SVGIG (reference sequence). The CDR3 has 11 residues. The CDR3 region is CAWARNEKLFF. The CDR3, as DNA: TGTGCCTGGGCGCGAAATGAAAAACTGTTTTTT.

The V gene is TRBV20-1, the J gene TRBJ2-2; D gene unclear. The CDR3 consists of 13 residues. Germline-derived CDR1 and CDR2 are DFQATT and SNEGSKA (reference sequence). Trimming took 4 bases from V and 1 from J, leaving 7 bases between them. CDR3 coding DNA: TGCAGTGCTATTAGAGGGAACACCGGGGAGCTGTTTTTT. This sequence encodes CSAIRGNTGELFF.

This clonotype occurred many times. The chain has TRBV18 and TRBJ1-1; D remains ambiguous. Trimming removed 2 bases from V and 0 bases from J, with 10 bases in between. CDR1 is KGHSH, CDR2 LQKENI, per germline. The CDR3 runs 15 residues. Written as DNA, the CDR3 is TGTGCCAGCTCACCAGGAGTGTCCATGAACACTGAAGCTTTCTTT. Translation: CASSPGVSMNTEAFF.

The V and J genes are TRBV20-1 and TRBJ1-5; D gene unclear. CDR3 length equals 14 residues. V was pared by 3 bases and J by 1 base, with 10 bases between. Germline V lookup: CDR1 DFQATT, CDR2 SNEGSKA (reference sequence). CDR3 bases: TGCAGTGCTAGTTTAATGGGGAGCAATCAGCCCCAGCATTTT. Residues: CSASLMGSNQPQHF.

This clonotype was recorded at least ten times. The genes are TRBV20-1 and TRBJ2-1, with 7 nucleotides matching TRBD2. The CDR3 length is 15 residues. Germline CDR1 is DFQATT and CDR2 is SNEGSKA (reference sequence). V shed 3 bases, J shed 0 bases, and the junction held 5 bases outside the gene matches. In DNA form, the CDR3 reads TGCAGTGCTAGTTTCGGCGGGGGCTCCTACAATGAGCAGTTCTTC. This codes for CSASFGGGSYNEQFF.

This clonotype was seen repeatedly, ten times or more. The rearrangement links TRBV2 to TRBJ2-1; the D call may be TRBD1 or TRBD2 (6 bases each). This CDR3 spans 15 amino acids. Germline V gene data show CDR1 as SNHLY and CDR2 as FYNNEI. The V end was cut by 3 bases, the J end by 7 bases, with 16 bases between. CDR3 DNA: TGTGCCAGCAGTGATTCCGGGGGCACCTGGAATGAGCAGTTCTTC. Translated, it gives CASSDSGGTWNEQFF. The full variable domain, with the rest looked up from reference TRBV2 and TRBJ2-1, is EPEVTQTPSHQVTQMGQEVILRCVPISNHLYFYWYRQILGQKVEFLVSFYNNEISEKSEIFDDQFSVERPDGSNFTLKIRSTKLEDSAMYFCASSDSGGTWNEQFFGPGTRLTVL.

A few counts support this clonotype. J is TRBJ2-7 and V is TRBV28; TRBD1 matches at 9 bases. Trimming cost V 6 bases and J 2 bases; bases outside gene matches: 11. The CDR3 length is 16 residues. Germline CDR1 reads MDHEN; CDR2 reads SYDVKM. The DNA for the CDR3 is TGTGCCAGCAGCTCGTCCGGGACAGGGAAGGCCTACGAGCAGTACTTC. This sequence encodes CASSSSGTGKAYEQYF.